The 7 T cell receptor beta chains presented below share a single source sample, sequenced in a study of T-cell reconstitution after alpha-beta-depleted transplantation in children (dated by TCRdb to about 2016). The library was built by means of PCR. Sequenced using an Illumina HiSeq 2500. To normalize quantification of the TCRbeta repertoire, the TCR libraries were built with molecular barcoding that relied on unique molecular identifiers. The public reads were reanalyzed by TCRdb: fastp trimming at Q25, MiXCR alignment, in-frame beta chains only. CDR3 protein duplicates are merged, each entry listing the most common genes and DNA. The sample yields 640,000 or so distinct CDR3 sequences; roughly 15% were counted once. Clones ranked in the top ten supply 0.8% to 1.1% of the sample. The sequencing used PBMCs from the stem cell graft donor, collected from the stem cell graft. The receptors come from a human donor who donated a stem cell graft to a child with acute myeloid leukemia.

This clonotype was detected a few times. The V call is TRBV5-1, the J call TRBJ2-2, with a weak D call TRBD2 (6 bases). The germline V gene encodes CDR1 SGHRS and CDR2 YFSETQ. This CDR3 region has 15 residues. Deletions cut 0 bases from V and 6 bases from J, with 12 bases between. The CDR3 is CASSLEGLPSGELFF. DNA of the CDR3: TGCGCCAGCAGCTTGGAGGGACTCCCGTCCGGGGAGCTGTTTTTT.

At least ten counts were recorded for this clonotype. The CDR3 DNA sequence: TGCAGTGCTTTTCGGAACAGGGAGTCGGGAGAGACCCAGTACTTC. Its translation: CSAFRNRESGETQYF. V is TRBV20-1 and J is TRBJ2-5; D might be TRBD1 (6 bases). CDR1 and CDR2 from the germline V gene are DFQATT and SNEGSKA (reference sequence). The CDR3 totals 15 residues. V shed 5 bases and J shed 4 bases, with 20 bases lying between them.

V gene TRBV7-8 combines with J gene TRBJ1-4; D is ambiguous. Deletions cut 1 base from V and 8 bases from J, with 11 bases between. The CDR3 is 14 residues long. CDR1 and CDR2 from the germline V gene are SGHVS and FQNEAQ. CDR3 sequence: CASSLGPASEKLFF. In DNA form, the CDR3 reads TGTGCCAGCAGCTTAGGTCCAGCATCGGAAAAACTGTTTTTT.

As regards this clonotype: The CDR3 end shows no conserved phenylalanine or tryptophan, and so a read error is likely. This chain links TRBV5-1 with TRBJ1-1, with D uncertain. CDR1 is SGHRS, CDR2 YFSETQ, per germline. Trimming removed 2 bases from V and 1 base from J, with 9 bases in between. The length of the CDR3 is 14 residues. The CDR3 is CASSFGDANTEAFS. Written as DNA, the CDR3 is TGCGCCAGCAGCTTTGGGGATGCGAACACTGAAGCTTTCTCT.

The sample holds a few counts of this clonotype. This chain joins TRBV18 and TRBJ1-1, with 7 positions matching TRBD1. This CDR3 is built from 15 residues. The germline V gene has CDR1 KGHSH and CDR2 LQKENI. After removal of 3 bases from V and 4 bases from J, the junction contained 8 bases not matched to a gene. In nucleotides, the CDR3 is TGTGCCAGCTCACCGGGGACAGATGTCGGCACTGAAGCTTTCTTT. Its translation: CASSPGTDVGTEAFF.

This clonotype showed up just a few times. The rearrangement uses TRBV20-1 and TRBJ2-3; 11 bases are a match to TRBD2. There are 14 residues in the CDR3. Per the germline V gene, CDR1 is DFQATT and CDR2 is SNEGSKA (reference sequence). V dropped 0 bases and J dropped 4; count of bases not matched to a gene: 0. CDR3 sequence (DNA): TGCAGTGCTAGAGAACTAGCGGGGGCAGATACGCAGTATTTT. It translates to CSARELAGADTQYF.

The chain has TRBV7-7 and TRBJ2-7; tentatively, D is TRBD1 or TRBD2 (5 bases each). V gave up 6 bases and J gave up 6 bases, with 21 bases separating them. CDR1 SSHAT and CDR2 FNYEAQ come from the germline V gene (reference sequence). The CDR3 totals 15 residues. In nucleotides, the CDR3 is TGTGCCAGCAGTCCCAACCAGGGCAGGGACGGCGAGCAGTACTTC. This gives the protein CASSPNQGRDGEQYF.